A single sample gave rise to the 14 T cell receptor beta chains below, sequenced in a study of OX40 agonist ivuxolimab in advanced cancers. Clones were sequenced by immunoSEQ multiplex PCR, and TCRdb holds only the in-frame ones, with some missing. The table includes 65,000 to 75,000 clones, about four fifths detected once. The specimen was CD4+ or CD8+ T cells sorted from blood, collected in a trial of the OX40 agonist ivuxolimab. These receptors were obtained from an adult with an advanced solid tumor such as melanoma, head and neck, liver or kidney cancer.

V and J are TRBV18 and TRBJ1-2, with TRBD1 identical over 7 bases. Germline V gene sequence: CDR1 KGHSH, CDR2 LQKENI. The V and J ends lost 3 bases and 0 bases, in that order; junction bases with no gene match: 10. There are 17 residues in the CDR3. The CDR3 loop reads CASSPPGQRVTNYGYTF. DNA for the CDR3: TGTGCCAGCTCACCGCCGGGACAGAGAGTTACTAACTATGGCTACACCTTC.

This chain links TRBV18 with TRBJ2-2; maybe TRBD2 (6 bases). The CDR3 totals 14 residues. The germline V gene has CDR1 KGHSH and CDR2 LQKENI. V lost 5 bases, J lost 1 base, and 8 bases lay in between. The CDR3 nucleotides are TGTGCCAGCTCAGGAGGGGTGAACACCGGGGAGCTGTTTTTT. It yields the protein CASSGGVNTGELFF.

Only one count was recorded for this clone. This chain links TRBV9 with TRBJ2-7, with D uncertain. From germline, CDR1 is SGDLS and CDR2 YYNGEE. The CDR3 length is 12 residues. The germline V and J ends were trimmed by 7 bases and 2 bases, with 10 bases remaining between them. The CDR3 spells CASLGRAYEQYV. CDR3 nucleotides: TGTGCCAGCTTGGGCAGAGCCTACGAGCAGTACGTC.

This chain joins TRBV12-5 and TRBJ1-5; D gene unclear. The CDR3 has 13 amino acids. Germline CDR1 and CDR2: LGHNT and FRNRAP. Deletions cut 0 bases from V and 5 bases from J, with 5 bases between. CDR3 amino acids: CASGLVGYQPQHF. For the CDR3, the DNA is TGTGCTAGTGGTTTGGTCGGGTATCAGCCCCAGCATTTT.

The rearrangement links TRBV7-9 to TRBJ1-5, with a possible D match to TRBD1 (5 bases). This CDR3 spans 13 amino acids. Germline loops: CDR1 SEHNR, CDR2 FQNEAQ (reference sequence). V lost 4 bases and J 5 bases, leaving 9 bases between the germline ends. CDR3 in amino acids: CASSSGPHQPQHF. The CDR3 DNA follows: TGTGCCAGCAGCTCGGGGCCCCATCAGCCCCAGCATTTT.

V is TRBV5-1 and J is TRBJ1-4; tentative D call: TRBD1 (6 bases). Trimming pared 4 bases from V and 4 bases from J, leaving 14 bases between. From germline, CDR1 is SGHRS and CDR2 YFSETQ. The CDR3 consists of 15 residues. The CDR3 DNA is TGCGCCAGCAGCACGGACGGACAGAATAATGAAAAACTGTTTTTT. Protein product: CASSTDGQNNEKLFF.

This chain joins TRBV7-2 and TRBJ2-7, with D uncertain. This CDR3 has 13 residues. Trimming pared 4 bases from V and 9 bases from J, leaving 16 bases between. Germline lookup yields CDR1 SGHTA and CDR2 FQGNSA. The CDR3, as DNA: TGTGCCAGCAGCTCCGAGGTAGGTGGAGCGCAGTACGTC. The encoded protein is CASSSEVGGAQYV.

The rearrangement uses TRBV21-1 and TRBJ1-6; the tabulated D call, TRBD1, remains unverified against the DNA. TRBV21-1 is shown as a pseudogene. CDR3 size: 15 residues. The CDR3 DNA sequence: TGTGCCAGCAGCCAACAGGGATCCCCTAATTCACCCCTCCACTTT. It encodes CASSQQGSPNSPLHF.

The V call is TRBV28, the J call TRBJ1-2, with a weak D call TRBD1 (5 bases). The CDR3 runs 14 residues. Germline V gene data show CDR1 as MDHEN and CDR2 as SYDVKM. The V end lost 1 base, the J end lost 7 bases, and 13 bases lay between the germline ends. DNA for the CDR3: TGTGCCAGCAGTTTATCCCCAGGGAAGGCTGGCTACACCTTC. Amino acid sequence: CASSLSPGKAGYTF.

V gene TRBV28 combines with J gene TRBJ2-6; D possibly corresponds to TRBD1 (5 bases). V shed 2 bases and J shed 1 base, with 6 bases lying between them. This CDR3 has 15 residues. Germline V gene data show CDR1 as MDHEN and CDR2 as SYDVKM. The CDR3 DNA reads as TGTGCCAGCAGTTTACCAGGGTCTGGGGCCAACGTCCTGACTTTC. Amino acids: CASSLPGSGANVLTF.

The chain uses TRBV7-8 and TRBJ2-7, with 11 bases lining up with TRBD1. With V trimmed by 5 bases and J by 0 bases, 3 bases remained unmatched. There are 15 residues in the CDR3. Germline CDR1 SGHVS, CDR2 FQNEAQ. CDR3 bases: TGTGCCAGCAGCCTCGGGACAGGGGGCTCCTACGAGCAGTACGTC. It yields the protein CASSLGTGGSYEQYV.

By share, this clone ranks as medium-sized. This sample also contains other DNA sequences that code for the same CDR3. The chain recombines TRBV7-2 with TRBJ2-7; D is unresolved. Germline V gene sequence: CDR1 SGHTA, CDR2 FQGNSA. V gave up 1 base and J gave up 5 bases, with 6 bases separating them. The CDR3 totals 12 residues. The CDR3 reads CASSLVPHEQYF. The CDR3 DNA reads as TGTGCCAGCAGCTTAGTCCCTCACGAGCAGTACTTC.

V usage is TRBV28 and J usage is TRBJ1-2; D is undetermined. CDR3 size: 14 residues. Deletions cut 7 bases from V and 3 bases from J, with 15 bases between. CDR1 and CDR2 from the germline V gene are MDHEN and SYDVKM. The CDR3 reads CASNDIPGYYGYTF. The CDR3 nucleotides are TGTGCCAGCAACGATATCCCAGGTTACTATGGCTACACCTTC.

There are a few counts of this clone. This chain links TRBV6-1 with TRBJ1-2; weak D call: TRBD1 (6 bases). The CDR3 consists of 15 residues. V lost 0 bases and J 3 bases, leaving 11 bases between the germline ends. The V gene's germline CDR1 is MNHNS and CDR2 SASEGT. CDR3 loop: CASSEAGRGHYGYTF. CDR3 sequence (DNA): TGTGCCAGCAGTGAAGCGGGTCGGGGGCACTATGGCTACACCTTC.